This TCR beta chain was observed in a study of blood T cells in healthy people across ages. Study observations and caveats: When set beside aged donors, long-lived donors presented more naive CD4+ cells and higher diversity.

With regard to this clonotype: The antigen remains undetermined.

The germline V gene encodes CDR1 SGHTA and CDR2 FQGNSA. This CDR3 spans 15 amino acids. With 5 bases removed from V and 3 bases from J, the gap between germline ends came to 14 bases. Next came a second PCR, run for about 7 to 12 cycles, which used a sample-barcoded 5' primer along with a J-beta primer mix. TCRdb recomputed calls from the 5' RACE reads with MiXCR, one row per CDR3 protein. Of approximately 680,000 distinct CDR3 sequences listed, about 30% are singletons. The J gene is TRBJ1-3, the V gene TRBV7-2; a possible D gene is TRBD1 (6 bases). The sequence was obtained from a woman older than 75 in good health. Sequenced input: blood. The chain's CDR3 is CASSPGAGYGNTIYF. As DNA, the CDR3 is TGTGCCAGCAGCCCAGGGGCAGGGTATGGAAACACCATATATTTT. Full variable domain (missing parts from reference TRBV7-2 and TRBJ1-3): GAGVSQSPSNKVTEKGKDVELRCDPISGHTALYWYRQSLGQGLEFLIYFQGNSAPDKSGLPSDRFSAERTGGSVSTLTIQRTQQEDSAVYLCASSPGAGYGNTIYFGEGSWLTVV.